This T cell receptor beta chain came from a study of T cell responses to AZD1222 COVID-19 vaccine. Trimming took 3 bases from V and 0 from J, leaving 5 bases between them. The germline CDR1 and CDR2 sequences are MNHEY and SVGAGI. This CDR3 spans 13 amino acids. Some clones are missing from TCRdb's copy, which holds only in-frame ones; the method was immunoSEQ multiplex PCR. The sample has approximately 150,000 clones, roughly 88% seen once. The TCR comes from an adult who received the AZD1222 COVID-19 vaccine. The material sequenced was peripheral blood, taken 28 days after the second AZD1222 dose. The genes are TRBV6-5 and TRBJ1-1; unclear D gene. The CDR3 DNA is TGTGCCAGCAGTTATTGGATGAACACTGAAGCTTTCTTT. Translating gives CASSYWMNTEAFF.